This is a list of T cell receptor beta chains from one sample in a study of PD-1 blockade in classical Hodgkin lymphoma. Profiling relied on immunoSEQ multiplex PCR, and the TCRdb table lists in-frame clones only, not all of them. The profile shows tens of thousands of clones, roughly nine tenths of them singletons. This material consisted of peripheral blood mononuclear cells (PBMCs), taken before the fourth cycle of nivolumab. Receptors originate from a human donor with classical Hodgkin lymphoma. The CDR3 runs from the conserved cysteine through the conserved F or W. Fields, in order: CDR3 protein, V gene, clone size. For some rows the clone size is stated as once, few or many, or as a class when expanded; others skip it.

CASSPIHPLNTEAFF | TRBV18 | -
CASSTGEPPIDSNQPQHF | TRBV19 | -
CASSRRAPEQFF | TRBV11-2 | -
CASSPKERGGSDTQYF | TRBV14 | -
CASSYSPRDSYEQYF | TRBV6-6 | -
CASSEVRGRSDTQYF | TRBV2 | -
CASSLVFGDGYTF | TRBV11-1 | -
CASSYSQGMETQYF | TRBV6-6 | -
CASSDRGLFEAFF | TRBV2 | -
CASSLEGTANTEAFF | TRBV5-4 | -
CASSFQGVVFF | TRBV2 | -
CASSLYRVDTEAFF | TRBV7-2 | -
CASSPSMNTDTQYF | TRBV2 | -
CASKQDTSYNSPLHF | TRBV9 | -
CASSITGTAYEQYF | TRBV19 | -
CASGQGTGNTIYF | TRBV12-5 | few
CASSLATGEQYF | TRBV5-6 | -
CASSGQTGNNEKLFF | TRBV5-1 | -
CASSPSEPYEQYF | TRBV9 | once
CASSPSQILDSYEQYF | TRBV28 | -
CASSPDRADQPQHF | TRBV28 | -
CASSLHGLAGRYNEQFF | TRBV11-2 | -
CASSTGRHEQFF | TRBV5-6 | -
CASSSLRDAPYEQYF | TRBV11-2 | once
CASSLTQDTQYF | TRBV5-4 | -
CASKVTSAGGNTGELFF | TRBV2 | -
CATKLAGNSNEQFF | TRBV28 | -
CASSYGLGQGYEQYF | TRBV6-5 | -
CASSQDGAGQGRYEQFF | TRBV14 | -
CASRREITGTSVGEQYF | TRBV5-4 | -
CASSNPDGIKETQYF | TRBV5-1 | -
CASSIRRGTGGEQYF | TRBV19 | -
CASSFSRLAGYEETQYF | TRBV27 | -
CASSPGQGPGTDTQYF | TRBV7-8 | once
CASRGQGTNTGELFF | TRBV19 | -
CASSAIAGGTDTQYF | TRBV7-8 | -